The following is a T cell receptor (beta chain) sequence with its context. This CDR3 comprises 18 residues. The J segment lost 2 bases and the V segment lost 0 bases, leaving 10 bases of the junction unmatched. CDR1 MNHEY and CDR2 SMNVEV come from the germline V gene (reference sequence). PCR employed 60 Vbeta and 13 Jbeta primers. Repertoires were generated with immunoSEQ multiplex PCR, while TCRdb's copy carries only in-frame clones and drops some. The sample yields around 130,000 clones, about 66% seen once. The source of the sample is a study of cytomegalovirus exposure and HLA in healthy donors. This TCR was recovered from a man aged 25 to 40 in good health and CMV-seropositive. The V call is TRBV27, the J call TRBJ2-3, with 8 bases that match TRBD2. Material: PBMCs. The DNA of the CDR3 is TGTGCCAGCAGTTTATCGATAAAGGGACTAGTAACCACAGATACGCAGTATTTT. It is translated as CASSLSIKGLVTTDTQYF.